The rows below give T cell receptor beta chains drawn from one sample of a study of T cell changes during pregnancy in multiple sclerosis. Measured with immunoSEQ multiplex PCR; TCRdb has only the in-frame clones, and not every one. The sample includes about 66,000 clones, 90% of them seen just once. The sample consisted of peripheral blood, taken in the third trimester of pregnancy. Every receptor here comes from a female donor with multiple sclerosis, enrolled in a pregnancy study. Each CDR3 is given with its conserved first and last residue. A D gene is named only where the DNA matches it firmly.

cdr3_nt	cdr3_aa	v_call	j_call	cdr3_length	d_call
TGTGCCAGCAGTTTTGGGGGGTTGGAAGCTTTCTTT	CASSFGGLEAFF	TRBV27	TRBJ1-1	12	NA
TGTGCCAGCAGTCCCAAGGCAGGGAGGACTGAAGCTTTCTTT	CASSPKAGRTEAFF	TRBV6-5	TRBJ1-1	14	NA
TGCGCCAGCAGAGAGGCGGCAGACCTACTGGAAGCTTTCTTT	CASREAADLLEAFF	TRBV5-1	TRBJ1-1	14	NA
TGTGCCAGTGGGGGCGGGGGAGGGCAAGAGACCCAGTACTTC	CASGGGGGQETQYF	TRBV19	TRBJ2-5	14	NA
TGTGCCAGCGGACTCCTCCCCTCTGGGGCCAACGTCCTGACTTTC	CASGLLPSGANVLTF	TRBV2	TRBJ2-6	15	NA
TGTGCCAGCAGCTTAGCAGGGGACAATCAGCCCCAGCATTTT	CASSLAGDNQPQHF	TRBV11-2	TRBJ1-5	14	NA
TGTGCCAGCAGCACTCGGGACTTGCCGTCCTACGAGCAGTACTTC	CASSTRDLPSYEQYF	TRBV9	TRBJ2-7	15	NA
TGCGCCAGCACCGGGTCCTACAATGAGCAGTTCTTC	CASTGSYNEQFF	TRBV5-1	TRBJ2-1	12	NA
TGTGCCAGCTCACCGACAGGGAATGAAAAACTGTTTTTT	CASSPTGNEKLFF	TRBV18	TRBJ1-4	13	TRBD1
TGTGCCAGCAGCTTCACTGCGGGACAGGGGGCCTCACCCCTCCACTTT	CASSFTAGQGASPLHF	TRBV5-6	TRBJ1-6	16	TRBD1
TGTGCCAGCAGTTTAGGCAGCGGGGGAGACAATGAGCAGTTCTTC	CASSLGSGGDNEQFF	TRBV28	TRBJ2-1	15	TRBD2
TGTGCCAGCAGTCACGGGAACTCCTACGAGCAGTACTTC	CASSHGNSYEQYF	TRBV2	TRBJ2-7	13	NA